Below are 5 T cell receptor beta chains sequenced from a single sample in a study of T cells expressing NK-cell markers. From its re-call of the 5' RACE reads, TCRdb lists each CDR3 protein once, without DNA. In all, the sample yields some 500,000 distinct CDR3 sequences. Sequencing was done on a sample of blood T cells: a sorted CD56 or NKG2C T cell subset, CD4+ or CD8+ T cells, or bulk PBMC T cells (not recorded which). The origin of the receptors is a woman aged 45-60 years in good health.

The chain couples TRBV12-3 or TRBV12-4 to TRBJ1-1; as DNA is missing, the TRBD1 call by TCRdb cannot be tested. The CDR3 has 14 amino acids. Here the CDR3 reads CASSFGGVGTEAFF.

The rearrangement joins TRBV24-1 to TRBJ1-5. The CDR3 totals 14 residues. Germline V gives CDR1 KGHDR, CDR2 SFDVKD. The CDR3 spells CATSDSKGDQPQHF.

The rearrangement uses TRBV12-3 or TRBV12-4 and TRBJ2-1; checking the TCRdb D call of TRBD1 is not possible without DNA. CDR3 size: 17 residues. CDR3 protein: CASSLRGGGELYNEQFF.

The chain has TRBV11-3 and TRBJ2-5; TCRdb indicates TRBD1, and absent DNA this call remains unverified. The CDR3 spans 14 residues. Germline V gene data show CDR1 as SGHNT and CDR2 as YENEEA. This CDR3 reads CASSLRDGKETQYF.

The J gene is TRBJ1-2, the V gene TRBV5-1; TCRdb lists TRBD1, though no DNA is available to test this call. Germline V lookup: CDR1 SGHRS, CDR2 YFSETQ. The CDR3 sequence is 14 residues long. The CDR3: CASGDPGVGYGYTF.